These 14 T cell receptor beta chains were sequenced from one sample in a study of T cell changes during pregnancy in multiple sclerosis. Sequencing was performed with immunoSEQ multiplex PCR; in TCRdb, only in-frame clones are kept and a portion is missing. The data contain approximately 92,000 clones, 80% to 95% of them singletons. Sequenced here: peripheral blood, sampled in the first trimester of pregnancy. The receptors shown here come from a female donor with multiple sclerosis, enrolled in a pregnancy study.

CDR3 DNA sequence: TGTGCCAGCAGCCATCTACTAGAAGATGAGCAGTTCTTC. Its protein is CASSHLLEDEQFF. The chain uses TRBV11-3 and TRBJ2-1, with a tentative D call TRBD2 (5 bases). The CDR3 length is 13 residues. Germline CDR1 is SGHNT and CDR2 is YENEEA. Trimming cost V 5 bases and J 8 bases, with 13 bases left between them.

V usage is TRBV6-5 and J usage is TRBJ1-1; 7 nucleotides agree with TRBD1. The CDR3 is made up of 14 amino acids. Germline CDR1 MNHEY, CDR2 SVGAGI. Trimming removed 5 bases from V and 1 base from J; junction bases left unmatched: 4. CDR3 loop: CASSVDRQNTEAFF. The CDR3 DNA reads TGTGCCAGCAGTGTGGACAGGCAGAACACTGAAGCTTTCTTT.

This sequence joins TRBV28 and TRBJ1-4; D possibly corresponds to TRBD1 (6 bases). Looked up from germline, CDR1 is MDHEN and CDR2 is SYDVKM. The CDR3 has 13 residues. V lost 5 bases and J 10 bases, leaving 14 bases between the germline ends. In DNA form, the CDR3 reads TGTGCCAGCAGTAAGCAAGGGGGTGGAAAACTGTTTTTT. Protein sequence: CASSKQGGGKLFF.

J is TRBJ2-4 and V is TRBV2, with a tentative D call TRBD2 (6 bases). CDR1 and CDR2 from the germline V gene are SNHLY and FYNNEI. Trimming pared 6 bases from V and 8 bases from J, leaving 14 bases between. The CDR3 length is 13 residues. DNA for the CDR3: TGTGCCAGCAGCCTCGGGCGGGACGACATTCAGTACTTC. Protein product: CASSLGRDDIQYF.

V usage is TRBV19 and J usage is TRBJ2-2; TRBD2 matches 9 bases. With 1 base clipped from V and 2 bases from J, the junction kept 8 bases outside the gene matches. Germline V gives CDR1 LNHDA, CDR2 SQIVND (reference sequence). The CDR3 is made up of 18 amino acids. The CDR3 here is CASSIGGPGLANTGELFF. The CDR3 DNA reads TGTGCCAGTAGTATAGGGGGGCCGGGACTAGCCAACACCGGGGAGCTGTTTTTT.

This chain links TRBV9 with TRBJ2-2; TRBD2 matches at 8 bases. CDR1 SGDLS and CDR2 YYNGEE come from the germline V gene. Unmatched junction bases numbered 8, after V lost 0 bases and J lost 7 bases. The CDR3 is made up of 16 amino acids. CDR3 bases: TGTGCCAGCAGCGTAGGGTCAGCGGGAGTGGACGGGGAGCTGTTTTTT. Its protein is CASSVGSAGVDGELFF.

CDR3 nucleotides: TGTGCCAGCCGGCGACAGATTGAGGATAGGGAGCTGTTTTTT. Amino acids: CASRRQIEDRELFF. This chain joins TRBV7-8 and TRBJ2-2; maybe TRBD1 (5 bases). The CDR3 runs to 14 residues. Trimming stripped 8 bases from V and 9 bases from J, with 19 bases between. In germline, CDR1 is SGHVS, CDR2 FQNEAQ.

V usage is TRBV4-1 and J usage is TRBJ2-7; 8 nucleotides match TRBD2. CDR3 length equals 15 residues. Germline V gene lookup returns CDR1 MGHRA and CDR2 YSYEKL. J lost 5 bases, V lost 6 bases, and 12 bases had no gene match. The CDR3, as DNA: TGCGCCAGCAGGGCAACTAGCGGTGGCCTCCACGAGCAGTACTTC. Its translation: CASRATSGGLHEQYF.

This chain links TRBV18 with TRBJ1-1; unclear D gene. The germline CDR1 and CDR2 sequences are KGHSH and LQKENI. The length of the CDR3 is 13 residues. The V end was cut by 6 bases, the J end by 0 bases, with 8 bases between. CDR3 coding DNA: TGTGCCAGCTCCCTTAAAATGAACACTGAAGCTTTCTTT. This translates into CASSLKMNTEAFF.

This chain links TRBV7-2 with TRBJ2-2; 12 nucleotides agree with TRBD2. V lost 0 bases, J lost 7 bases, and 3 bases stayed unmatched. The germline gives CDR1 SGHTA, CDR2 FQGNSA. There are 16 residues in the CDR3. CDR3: CASSLASGLAGGELFF. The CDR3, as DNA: TGTGCCAGCAGCTTAGCCTCGGGACTAGCGGGCGGGGAGCTGTTTTTT.

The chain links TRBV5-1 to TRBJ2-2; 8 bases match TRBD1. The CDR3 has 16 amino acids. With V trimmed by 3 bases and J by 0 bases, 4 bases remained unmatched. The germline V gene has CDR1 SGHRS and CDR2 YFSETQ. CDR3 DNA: TGCGCCAGCAGCTATGGGACAGGAGCGAACACCGGGGAGCTGTTTTTT. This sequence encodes CASSYGTGANTGELFF.

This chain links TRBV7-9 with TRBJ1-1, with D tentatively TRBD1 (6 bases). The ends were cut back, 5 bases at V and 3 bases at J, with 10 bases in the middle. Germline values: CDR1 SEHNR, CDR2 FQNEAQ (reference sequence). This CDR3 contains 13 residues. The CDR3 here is CASSGGQHTEAFF. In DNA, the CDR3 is TGTGCCAGCAGCGGTGGACAGCACACTGAAGCTTTCTTT. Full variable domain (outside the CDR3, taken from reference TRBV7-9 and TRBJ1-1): DTGVSQNPRHKITKRGQNVTFRCDPISEHNRLYWYRQTLGQGPEFLTYFQNEAQLEKSRLLSDRFSAERPKGSFSTLEIQRTEQGDSAMYLCASSGGQHTEAFFGQGTRLTVV.

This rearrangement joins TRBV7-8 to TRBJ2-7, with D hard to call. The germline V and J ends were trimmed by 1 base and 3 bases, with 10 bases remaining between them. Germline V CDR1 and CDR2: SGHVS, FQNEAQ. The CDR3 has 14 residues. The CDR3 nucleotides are TGTGCCAGCAGCTTAGAACTCGGTTTCTACGAGCAGTACTTC. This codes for CASSLELGFYEQYF.

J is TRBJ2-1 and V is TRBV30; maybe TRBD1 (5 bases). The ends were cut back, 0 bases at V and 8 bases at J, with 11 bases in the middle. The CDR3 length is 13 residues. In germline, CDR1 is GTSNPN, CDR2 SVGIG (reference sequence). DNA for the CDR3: TGTGCCTGGAGTGTAGGACAAGGCGATGAGCAGTTCTTC. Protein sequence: CAWSVGQGDEQFF.